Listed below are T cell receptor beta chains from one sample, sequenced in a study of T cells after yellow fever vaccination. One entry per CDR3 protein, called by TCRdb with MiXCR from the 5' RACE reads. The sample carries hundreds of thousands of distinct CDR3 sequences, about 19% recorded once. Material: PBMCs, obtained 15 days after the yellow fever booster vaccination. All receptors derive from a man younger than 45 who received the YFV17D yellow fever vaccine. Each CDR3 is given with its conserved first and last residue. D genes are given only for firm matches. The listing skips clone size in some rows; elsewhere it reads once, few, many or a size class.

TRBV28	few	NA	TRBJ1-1	CASRQVATEAFF	TGTGCCAGCAGGCAGGTCGCCACTGAAGCTTTCTTT
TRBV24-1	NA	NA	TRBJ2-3	CATSGGDIDTQYF	TGTGCCACCAGTGGAGGGGACATAGATACGCAGTATTTT
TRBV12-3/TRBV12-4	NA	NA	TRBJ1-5	CASSQIRNQPQHF	TGTGCCAGCAGTCAAATCAGAAATCAGCCCCAGCATTTT
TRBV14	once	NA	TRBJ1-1	CASSLTLGAEAEAFF	TGTGCCAGCAGCCTCACACTGGGGGCCGAGGCTGAAGCTTTCTTT
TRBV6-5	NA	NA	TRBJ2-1	CASSYGATINEQFF	TGTGCCAGCAGTTACGGGGCAACCATCAATGAGCAGTTCTTC
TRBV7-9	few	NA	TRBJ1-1	CASSPGRTWDTEAFF	TGTGCCAGCAGCCCAGGGAGGACCTGGGACACTGAAGCTTTCTTT
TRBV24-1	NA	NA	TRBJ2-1	CATSALANEQFF	TGTGCCACCAGTGCCCTAGCCAATGAGCAGTTCTTC
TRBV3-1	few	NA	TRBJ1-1	CASSQTWGVGGTEAFF	TGTGCCAGCAGCCAAACTTGGGGTGTGGGGGGCACTGAAGCTTTCTTT
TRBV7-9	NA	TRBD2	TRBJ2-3	CASSVQREDRTDTQYF	TGTGCCAGCAGCGTTCAGCGGGAGGATAGGACAGATACGCAGTATTTT
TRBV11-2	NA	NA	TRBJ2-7	CASSLDVLASYEQYF	TGTGCCAGCAGCTTAGACGTTCTAGCATCCTACGAGCAGTACTTC
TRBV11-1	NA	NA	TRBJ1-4	CACSAGRGTNEKLFF	NA
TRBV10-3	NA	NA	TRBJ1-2	CAISEWGANYGYTF	TGTGCCATCAGTGAGTGGGGGGCGAACTATGGCTACACCTTC
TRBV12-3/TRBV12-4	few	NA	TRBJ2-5	CASTKGEQTQYF	TGTGCCAGCACCAAGGGGGAACAGACCCAGTACTTC
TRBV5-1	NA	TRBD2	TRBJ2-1	CASRSTSGSWNEQFF	TGCGCCAGCAGATCGACTAGCGGGAGCTGGAATGAGCAGTTCTTC
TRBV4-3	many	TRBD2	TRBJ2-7	CASSQQREIHEQYF	TGCGCCAGCAGCCAACAGCGGGAGATCCACGAGCAGTACTTC
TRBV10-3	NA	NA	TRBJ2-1	CAIRGGTVNEQFF	TGTGCCATCAGAGGTGGGACGGTCAATGAGCAGTTCTTC
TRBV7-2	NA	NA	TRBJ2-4	CASSGRHPVNIQYF	TGTGCCAGCAGCGGCCGACATCCTGTAAACATTCAGTACTTC